Listed below are T cell receptor beta chains from one sample, sequenced in a study of T cell responses to AZD1222 COVID-19 vaccine. The data were produced by immunoSEQ multiplex PCR, yet TCRdb's version contains in-frame clones alone and is incomplete. The sample holds roughly 130,000 clones, around 91% seen once. The specimen comprised peripheral blood, sampled on day 0 of AZD1222 vaccination. The source of these receptors is an adult in good health. Each CDR3 is given with its conserved first and last residue. A D gene is named only where the DNA matches it firmly. Size values are once, few and many counts, or a class for expanded clones, and some rows have none.

-	TRBJ1-5	-	TRBV6-5	CASSNDAIGQPQHF	TGTGCCAGCAGTAACGACGCTATCGGGCAGCCCCAGCATTTT
-	TRBJ1-2	-	TRBV7-2	CASSLSGREYGYTF	TGTGCCAGCAGCTTATCGGGCAGGGAGTATGGCTACACCTTC
-	TRBJ1-4	-	TRBV28	CASSLRGEAEKLFF	TGTGCCAGCAGTTTACGGGGGGAGGCTGAAAAACTGTTTTTT
TRBD1	TRBJ1-3	-	TRBV4-3	CASSPGGGRLRGNTIYF	TGCGCCAGCAGCCCAGGGGGTGGACGGCTTCGTGGAAACACCATATATTTT
-	TRBJ2-1	-	TRBV7-8	CASSLGSYNEQFF	TGTGCCAGCAGCTTAGGCAGCTACAATGAGCAGTTCTTC
TRBD2	TRBJ2-7	once	TRBV7-2	CASSLGLAASYEQYF	TGTGCCAGCAGCTTAGGGCTAGCGGCCTCCTACGAGCAGTACTTC
TRBD1	TRBJ2-7	-	TRBV30	CAWRTGDNEQYF	TGTGCCTGGAGGACAGGGGACAACGAGCAGTACTTC
TRBD1	TRBJ1-5	-	TRBV7-2	CASSLMGQGLGQPQHF	TGTGCCAGCAGCTTAATGGGACAGGGACTCGGTCAGCCCCAGCATTTT
TRBD2	TRBJ2-1	-	TRBV4-1	CASSQVEAGVRDEQFF	TGCGCCAGCAGCCAAGTCGAAGCGGGGGTCAGGGATGAGCAGTTCTTC
-	TRBJ1-1	-	TRBV5-1	CASSGGTTLMNTEAFF	TGCGCCAGCAGCGGCGGGACAACGCTCATGAACACTGAAGCTTTCTTT
-	TRBJ2-7	-	TRBV9	CASSGVFGGEQYF	TGTGCCAGCAGCGGAGTGTTTGGCGGGGAGCAGTACTTC
TRBD1	TRBJ1-4	few	TRBV30	CAWGDRGNEKLFF	TGTGCCTGGGGGGACAGGGGTAATGAAAAACTGTTTTTT
-	TRBJ2-7	-	TRBV6-1	CASSSWSPSYEQYF	TGTGCCAGCAGTTCTTGGTCCCCCTCCTACGAGCAGTACTTC
-	TRBJ1-2	-	TRBV28	CASSWRGGYTF	TGTGCCAGCAGTTGGAGGGGAGGCTACACCTTC
-	TRBJ1-2	few	TRBV9	CASNRGGQNYGYTF	TGTGCCAGCAATCGGGGTGGTCAGAATTATGGCTACACCTTC
TRBD1	TRBJ1-2	-	TRBV9	CASRSSSDRGSNYGYTF	TGTGCCAGCAGGTCATCCTCTGACAGGGGCTCTAACTATGGCTACACCTTC
-	TRBJ2-1	-	TRBV7-2	CASSLSRVYNEQFF	TGTGCCAGCAGCTTGAGCAGGGTGTACAATGAGCAGTTCTTC
-	TRBJ2-7	-	TRBV28	CASSWSGAEGRDFF	TGTGCCAGCTCTTGGTCTGGCGCGGAGGGACGAGATTTCTTC
TRBD2	TRBJ2-5	-	TRBV7-8	CASSRPRTSGSRETQYF	TGTGCCAGCAGCAGGCCCCGGACTAGCGGGAGTCGGGAGACCCAGTACTTC
-	TRBJ2-1	-	TRBV6-2/TRBV6-3	CASSPDPYNEQFF	TGTGCCAGCAGCCCGGACCCCTACAATGAGCAGTTCTTC
TRBD1	TRBJ2-1	-	TRBV7-8	CASRGMGTGERNEQFF	TGTGCCAGCAGGGGAATGGGGACAGGGGAGAGGAATGAGCAGTTCTTC
-	TRBJ1-1	-	TRBV4-3	CASSQDVSGLNTEAFF	TGCGCCAGCAGCCAAGATGTGAGTGGTTTGAACACTGAAGCTTTCTTT
TRBD1	TRBJ1-2	-	TRBV30	CAWSVPNRGPGYGYTF	TGTGCCTGGAGTGTCCCAAACAGGGGGCCCGGCTATGGCTACACCTTC
-	TRBJ1-3	-	TRBV30	CAWDSGNTIYF	TGTGCCTGGGATTCTGGAAACACCATATATTTT
-	TRBJ1-1	-	TRBV7-3	CASSLGTGTEAFF	TGTGCCAGCAGCTTAGGTACAGGGACTGAAGCTTTCTTT
TRBD2	TRBJ2-2	few	TRBV9	CASSLNRELAGVTGELFF	TGTGCCAGCAGCCTAAACCGTGAACTAGCGGGAGTCACCGGGGAGCTGTTTTTT
-	TRBJ2-3	-	TRBV2	CASSEQGWTDTQYF	TGTGCCAGCAGTGAGCAGGGGTGGACAGATACGCAGTATTTT